This T cell receptor (beta chain) was recorded in a study of CD8+ T cells in alopecia areata. The overall study: Patients in the treated group were given tofacitinib by mouth, 5 to 10 mg twice a day.

Study-level points and caveats: Lesional scalp exceeded normal scalp in clonality, especially in alopecia totalis/universalis. Scalp samples also yield sequences from resident alphabeta T cells of normal skin. Whether baseline CD8+ expansion is linked to response remains uncertain, given a single nonresponder.

As to this clone: Its matching antigen is unknown.

The sample's treatment: oral pan-JAK inhibitor, 5-10 mg twice daily. The germline V gene has CDR1 SGHDT and CDR2 YYEEEE. This CDR3 comprises 16 residues. V gave up 4 bases and J gave up 2 bases, with 19 bases separating them. cDNA reverse transcribed from extracted RNA served as the sequencing template. Here immunoSEQ multiplex PCR was the method, and the copy in TCRdb shows in-frame clones only, minus some. The table includes around 170,000 clones, around 49% detected once. Sequenced here: CD8+ T cells sorted from blood, sampled around week 53, from a patient treated with tofacitinib. This sequence originates from a human donor with alopecia areata. The genes are TRBV5-6 and TRBJ2-7, with D maybe TRBD1 (6 bases). The CDR3 DNA is TGTGCCAGCAGCGCCCTGGGAACAGGGATGACCTACGAGCAGTACTTC. It translates to CASSALGTGMTYEQYF.